These 18 T cell receptor beta chains share one sample of origin, sequenced in a study of regulatory T cells in long-lasting Graves disease. Time point of the sample: newly diagnosed GD, antithyroid drugs for less than 3 months. After RNA was extracted from PBMCs, the TCR library was made from it. CDR3 regions were amplified by Arm-PCR using iRepertoire HTBI primers to build TCR beta libraries. Using its own MiXCR run on the multiplex PCR reads, TCRdb lists one record per CDR3 protein. The table includes 350,000 to 550,000 distinct CDR3 sequences, 15% detected once. The sample also formed part of further work on T cells in Graves' hyperthyroidism and ophthalmopathy.

This material consisted of peripheral blood mononuclear cells (PBMCs), taken at new diagnosis, from a patient treated with antithyroid drugs. Source of these receptors: a woman aged 25 to 45 with Graves disease.

This clonotype was detected many times. The junction departs from the called germline gene at one end, perhaps through a read error. The chain recombines TRBV7-7 with TRBJ1-3, with D hard to call. CDR3 size: 13 residues. The germline gives CDR1 SSHAT, CDR2 FNYEAQ (reference sequence). CDR3 in amino acids: CASSLGSGNTIYF. In nucleotides, the CDR3 is TGTGCCAGCAGTTTAGGTTCTGGAAACACCATATATTTT. The whole variable domain, remainder taken from reference TRBV7-7 and TRBJ1-3, is GAGVSQSPRYKVTKRGQDVTLRCDPISSHATLYWYQQALGQGPEFLTYFNYEAQPDKSGLPSDRFSAERPEGSISTLTIQRTEQRDSAMYRCASSLGSGNTIYFGEGSWLTVV.

The chain combines TRBV13 with TRBJ2-1; a weak D match, TRBD2 (7 bases). The CDR3 is 16 residues long. The germline gives CDR1 PRHDT, CDR2 FYEKMQ (reference sequence). The germline V and J ends were trimmed by 2 bases and 7 bases, with 18 bases remaining between them. This CDR3 reads CASSLNWRERGNEQFF. CDR3 in DNA: TGTGCCAGCAGCTTAAATTGGCGGGAGAGGGGGAATGAGCAGTTCTTC.

A few counts support this clonotype. This rearrangement joins TRBV7-9 to TRBJ2-7; no reliable D call. The CDR3 covers 14 residues. The germline V and J ends were trimmed by 1 base and 7 bases, with 14 bases remaining between them. Per germline, CDR1 SEHNR and CDR2 FQNEAQ (reference sequence). The CDR3 loop reads CASSLVGLPEEQYF. The DNA of the CDR3 is TGTGCCAGCAGCTTAGTCGGTCTCCCGGAAGAGCAGTACTTC.

This clonotype was detected ten times or more. The rearrangement uses TRBV20-1 and TRBJ1-4; 8 bases are shared with TRBD1. Trimming at V came to 6 bases and at J to 1 base, leaving 4 bases not matched to a gene. The germline CDR1 and CDR2 sequences are DFQATT and SNEGSKA (reference sequence). The CDR3 totals 14 residues. CDR3 amino acids: CSAPDRGTNEKLFF. In DNA form, the CDR3 reads TGCAGTGCCCCCGACAGGGGAACTAATGAAAAACTGTTTTTT.

This clonotype was observed at least ten times. The chain is built from TRBV5-1 and TRBJ2-7, with D perhaps being TRBD1 or TRBD2 (5 bases each). The CDR3 has 16 amino acids. Between the trimmed V and J ends, which lost 4 bases and 6 bases, there was a span of 23 bases. Germline lookup yields CDR1 SGHRS and CDR2 YFSETQ. DNA for the CDR3: TGCGCCAGCAGCCCTTCAAGACGGACCGAGGGGAGCGAGCAGTACTTC. Amino acids: CASSPSRRTEGSEQYF.

This clonotype was observed many times. The chain couples TRBV7-3 to TRBJ2-1, with D perhaps matching TRBD2 (6 bases). This CDR3 is built from 16 residues. In germline, CDR1 is SGHTA, CDR2 FQGTGA. The V and J ends lost 2 bases and 6 bases respectively, with 17 bases between them. CDR3 in DNA: TGTGCCAGCAGCTTAGTGTCTCTAGCGCCAGGCAATGAGCAGTTCTTC. As protein: CASSLVSLAPGNEQFF.

In its sample, this clonotype was seen a few times. This chain connects TRBV28 to TRBJ1-6; D not certain. Germline lookup yields CDR1 MDHEN and CDR2 SYDVKM. The CDR3 is 12 amino acids. V lost 9 bases and J lost 10, with 13 bases in between. CDR3 coding DNA: TGTGCCAGTGCAAAAGGGTACTCACCCCTCCACTTT. This translates into CASAKGYSPLHF.

V gene TRBV28 combines with J gene TRBJ1-4; TRBD1 aligns across 9 bases. Germline V gene sequence: CDR1 MDHEN, CDR2 SYDVKM. Unmatched junction bases numbered 2, after V lost 3 bases and J lost 3 bases. This CDR3 has 15 residues. This chain's CDR3 is CASSLWTGANEKLFF. CDR3 nucleotide sequence: TGTGCCAGCAGTTTGTGGACAGGGGCTAATGAAAAACTGTTTTTT.

This clonotype came up a few times. This CDR3 is CASTDPPQPQHF. CDR3 DNA sequence: TGTGCCAGCACCGACCCCCCTCAGCCCCAGCATTTT. This chain connects TRBV6-1 to TRBJ1-5; D remains unclear. Germline V gene data show CDR1 as MNHNS and CDR2 as SASEGT. The CDR3 is made up of 12 amino acids. V lost 7 bases to trimming and J lost 6 bases, with 10 bases between them.

This clonotype was observed many times. The chain links TRBV13 to TRBJ2-7; TRBD1 aligns across 9 bases. Unmatched junction bases numbered 10, after V lost 8 bases and J lost 5 bases. CDR1 is PRHDT and CDR2 is FYEKMQ in the germline V gene (reference sequence). The CDR3 is 14 residues long. The CDR3 region has the DNA TGTGCCAGCGGTGCCGGGACAGGGTCGGACGAGCAGTACTTC. Translating gives CASGAGTGSDEQYF.

As regards this clonotype: A much larger clone lies a single base off, so this may be a read error. The chain carries TRBV29-1 and TRBJ2-3; unclear D gene. Germline V gives CDR1 SQVTM, CDR2 ANQGSEA. This CDR3 region has 16 residues. The germline V and J ends were trimmed by 3 bases and 0 bases, with 16 bases remaining between them. The CDR3 is CSVEAQVGTSTDTQYF. CDR3 bases: TGCAGCGTTGAGGCCCAGGTCGGTACTAGCACAGATACGCAGTATTTT.

This clonotype appeared a few times. V usage is TRBV11-2 and J usage is TRBJ1-1; D call uncertain. The germline V gene encodes CDR1 SGHAT and CDR2 FQNNGV. There are 16 residues in the CDR3. Trimming stripped 4 bases from V and 1 base from J, with 16 bases between. The CDR3 DNA sequence: TGTGCCAGCAGCTCTACCCTATTTGGAGAGAACACTGAAGCTTTCTTT. Translating gives CASSSTLFGENTEAFF. Looking up the rest from reference TRBV11-2 and TRBJ1-1 gives the full variable domain: EAGVAQSPRYKIIEKRQSVAFWCNPISGHATLYWYQQILGQGPKLLIQFQNNGVVDDSQLPKDRFSAERLKGVDSTLKIQPAKLEDSAVYLCASSSTLFGENTEAFFGQGTRLTVV.

The table lists this clonotype with many counts. This chain uses TRBV30 with TRBJ2-3; 11 bases align to TRBD2. The V and J ends lost 1 base and 0 bases, in that order; junction bases with no gene match: 12. The CDR3 runs 19 residues. The germline gives CDR1 GTSNPN, CDR2 SVGIG (reference sequence). The CDR3 DNA follows: TGTGCCTGGAGTGGAAAGGGACTAGCGGAGGGGGCTAGCACAGATACGCAGTATTTT. It is translated as CAWSGKGLAEGASTDTQYF. The full variable domain, its missing parts supplied by reference TRBV30 and TRBJ2-3, is SQTIHQWPATLVQPVGSPLSLECTVEGTSNPNLYWYRQAAGRGLQLLFYSVGIGQISSEVPQNLSASRPQDRQFILSSKKLLLSDSGFYLCAWSGKGLAEGASTDTQYFGPGTRLTVL.

This clonotype was picked up many times. The chain is built from TRBV2 and TRBJ2-7; unclear D gene. The germline V gene has CDR1 SNHLY and CDR2 FYNNEI. Trimming shortened V by 4 bases and J by 5 bases, and 3 bases separated the two germline ends. The CDR3 sequence is 10 residues long. Here the CDR3 DNA reads TGTGCCAGCAGTGGAAACGAGCAGTACTTC. Translating gives CASSGNEQYF.

Ten or more counts support this clonotype. The V and J genes are TRBV30 and TRBJ2-5; possibly TRBD1 or TRBD2 for D (5 bases each). The CDR3 contains 13 residues. Looked up from germline, CDR1 is GTSNPN and CDR2 is SVGIG (reference sequence). Trimming stripped 3 bases from V and 3 bases from J, with 11 bases between. CDR3 coding DNA: TGTGCCTGGAGGGGGGATTTTGAAGAGACCCAGTACTTC. Its protein is CAWRGDFEETQYF.

This clonotype came up many times. The CDR3 sequence: CSASPLGNTEAFF. CDR3 sequence (DNA): TGCAGTGCTAGCCCGCTTGGGAACACTGAAGCTTTCTTT. The rearrangement uses TRBV20-1 and TRBJ1-1; D not certain. Germline V gene lookup returns CDR1 DFQATT and CDR2 SNEGSKA (reference sequence). CDR3 length equals 13 residues. Deletions cut 3 bases from V and 1 base from J, with 9 bases between.

This clonotype was picked up many times. The chain is built from TRBV10-2 and TRBJ2-1; D is ambiguous. The V end lost 3 bases, the J end lost 3 bases, and 3 bases lay between the germline ends. Germline CDR1 reads WSHSY; CDR2 reads SAAADI. This CDR3 is 12 amino acids long. The CDR3 protein is CASSDSYNEQFF. In DNA form, the CDR3 reads TGCGCCAGCAGTGACAGCTACAATGAGCAGTTCTTC.

This clonotype was counted ten times or more. The chain employs TRBV3-1 and TRBJ2-7; perhaps TRBD2 as D (6 bases). Germline-derived CDR1 and CDR2 are LGHDT and YNNKEL (reference sequence). V was cut by 4 bases and J by 3 bases, with 13 bases left in between. This CDR3 comprises 14 residues. CDR3 DNA sequence: TGTGCCAGCAGCCCCTGGGAGGACCTCTACGAGCAGTACTTC. Translation gives CASSPWEDLYEQYF.